The 13 T cell receptor beta chains below all came from one sample that was sequenced in a study of T cell changes during pregnancy in multiple sclerosis. Produced via immunoSEQ multiplex PCR; TCRdb's table is partial and in-frame only. Of 50,000 to 65,000 clones in the sample, 93% are singletons; the top ten hold roughly 3.1%. Sequencing used CD8+ T cells from peripheral blood mononuclear cells, obtained in the second trimester of pregnancy. The receptors were sampled from a female donor with multiple sclerosis, enrolled in a pregnancy study.

This clone has a single count. This chain uses TRBV5-6 with TRBJ2-7; TRBD2 aligns across 7 bases. The V gene end was trimmed by 1 base and the J gene end by 5 bases; junction bases not matched to a gene: 6. The length of the CDR3 is 14 residues. The germline CDR1 and CDR2 sequences are SGHDT and YYEEEE. The CDR3: CASSLRRGTHEQYF. CDR3 nucleotides: TGTGCCAGCAGCTTGAGGCGGGGGACCCACGAGCAGTACTTC.

This chain uses TRBV9 with TRBJ1-2, with TRBD1 identical over 7 bases. The CDR3 contains 11 residues. Germline loops: CDR1 SGDLS, CDR2 YYNGEE. V lost 5 bases to trimming and J lost 8 bases; unmatched junction nucleotides: 3. The CDR3 here is CASSDRDGYTF. CDR3 in DNA: TGTGCCAGCAGTGACAGGGACGGCTACACCTTC.

The chain is built from TRBV27 and TRBJ1-1; no firm D call. Trimming left V 8 bases short and J 3 bases short, with 13 bases between. The CDR3 loop spans 13 amino acids. Per the germline V gene, CDR1 is MNHEY and CDR2 is SMNVEV (reference sequence). CDR3 region: CASSSREDTEAFF. The CDR3 bases are TGTGCCAGCTCCTCTAGGGAGGACACTGAAGCTTTCTTT.

This chain links TRBV29-1 with TRBJ2-1, with TRBD2 matching 10 bases. CDR3 length: 16 residues. The V and J ends lost 1 base and 0 bases, in that order; junction bases with no gene match: 3. Germline CDR1 and CDR2: SQVTM and ANQGSEA. The CDR3 is CSVEGTSGFSYNEQFF. DNA of the CDR3: TGCAGCGTTGAAGGGACTAGCGGCTTCTCCTACAATGAGCAGTTCTTC.

This rearrangement joins TRBV9 to TRBJ2-7; a possible D gene is TRBD2 (6 bases). With 4 bases removed from V and 2 bases from J, the gap between germline ends came to 13 bases. The CDR3 totals 14 residues. Per the germline V gene, CDR1 is SGDLS and CDR2 is YYNGEE. CDR3 sequence (DNA): TGTGCCAGCAGCTTATCGGGAGTAACCTACGAGCAGTACTTC. It is translated as CASSLSGVTYEQYF.

The CDR3 DNA reads TGTGCCAGCAGTCTCCAGGGGGTCGGCACTGAAGCTTTCTTT. This codes for CASSLQGVGTEAFF. The chain employs TRBV6-5 and TRBJ1-1; 7 bases align to TRBD1. The junction had 7 bases not matched to a gene; V was cut back by 5 bases and J by 4 bases. In germline, CDR1 is MNHEY, CDR2 SVGAGI. CDR3 size: 14 residues.

This clone was found once. The chain couples TRBV6-5 to TRBJ1-2; the D gene is possibly TRBD1 (5 bases). The V end lost 6 bases, the J end lost 5 bases, and 16 bases lay between the germline ends. Germline CDR1 reads MNHEY; CDR2 reads SVGAGI. This CDR3 is built from 14 residues. CDR3 residues: CASRQDSDIYGYTF. In DNA, the CDR3 is TGTGCCAGCAGGCAAGACAGCGACATTTATGGCTACACCTTC.

The rearrangement links TRBV7-9 to TRBJ1-1; D uncertain. This CDR3 comprises 12 residues. Trimming stripped 2 bases from V and 4 bases from J, with 5 bases between. The germline CDR1 and CDR2 sequences are SEHNR and FQNEAQ (reference sequence). In nucleotides, the CDR3 is TGTGCCAGCAGCTTACCGAGCACTGAAGCTTTCTTT. This encodes CASSLPSTEAFF.

This clone was seen just once. The chain carries TRBV2 and TRBJ2-1, with 9 bases fitting TRBD2. With 2 bases clipped from V and 8 bases from J, the junction kept 10 bases outside the gene matches. This CDR3 has 16 amino acids. CDR1 is SNHLY and CDR2 is FYNNEI in the germline V gene. In DNA, the CDR3 is TGTGCCAGCAGTGAACCCCCCCCTAGCGGGATCGATGAGCAGTTCTTC. It is translated as CASSEPPPSGIDEQFF. Full variable domain (missing parts from reference TRBV2 and TRBJ2-1): EPEVTQTPSHQVTQMGQEVILRCVPISNHLYFYWYRQILGQKVEFLVSFYNNEISEKSEIFDDQFSVERPDGSNFTLKIRSTKLEDSAMYFCASSEPPPSGIDEQFFGPGTRLTVL.

The chain employs TRBV7-2 and TRBJ2-1, with unresolved D. Trimming removed 2 bases at V and 5 bases at J, with 7 bases between. The germline V gene has CDR1 SGHTA and CDR2 FQGNSA. CDR3 length equals 13 residues. CDR3 coding DNA: TGTGCCAGCAGCTTATTTAGTCACAATGAGCAGTTCTTC. Translation gives CASSLFSHNEQFF. Full variable domain (remainder filled in from reference TRBV7-2 and TRBJ2-1): GAGVSQSPSNKVTEKGKDVELRCDPISGHTALYWYRQSLGQGLEFLIYFQGNSAPDKSGLPSDRFSAERTGGSVSTLTIQRTQQEDSAVYLCASSLFSHNEQFFGPGTRLTVL.

The V call is TRBV30, the J call TRBJ1-2; D unresolved. The CDR3 runs to 11 residues. In germline, CDR1 is GTSNPN, CDR2 SVGIG (reference sequence). The V gene lost 7 bases and the J gene lost 5 bases, with 11 bases spanning the gap. The CDR3 loop reads CASQEDYGYTF. For the CDR3, the DNA is TGTGCCTCTCAGGAGGATTATGGCTACACCTTC.

DNA for the CDR3: TGTGCCAGCAGTTTCACAGATCCAGGGCCGCTGACTGAAGCTTTCTTT. Translation gives CASSFTDPGPLTEAFF. The V call is TRBV27, the J call TRBJ1-1; perhaps TRBD1 as D (5 bases). Per the germline V gene, CDR1 is MNHEY and CDR2 is SMNVEV (reference sequence). The CDR3 consists of 16 residues. The V end was cut by 3 bases, the J end by 5 bases, with 19 bases between.

V and J are TRBV28 and TRBJ2-7; 11 bases fit TRBD2. From germline, CDR1 is MDHEN and CDR2 SYDVKM. J gave up 7 bases and V 3 bases, and 8 bases lay outside the gene matches. The CDR3 loop spans 15 amino acids. The CDR3 DNA is TGTGCCAGCAGTTTCGGGGTAGCGGGAGGGTGGGAGCAGTACTTC. Its protein product is CASSFGVAGGWEQYF.